This paragraph covers one TCR beta chain sequence. Its specificity is not known. These data originate in a study of CD8+CD57+ T cells in acquired aplastic anemia. Whole-study context: An average of approximately 3.4 ug of DNA was obtained from sorted CD4+ and CD8+ cells. Regarding the study as a whole: A set of approximately 29 CD8+ CDR3 sequences was shared between patients and controls, and these sequences appeared highly expressed in patients.

Genomic DNA was employed as the template in profiling TCR beta VDJ and CDR3. One entry per CDR3 protein, called by TCRdb with MiXCR from the reads. The repertoire holds 160,000 or so distinct CDR3 sequences, more than 45% seen once, with roughly 1.1% in the top ten. Those patients picked for sequencing had displayed CD8+CD57+ cell expansion on flow cytometry. Severe acquired aplastic anemia was present in all patients. Patient blood was sampled before any therapy had been received. This CDR3 is 15 amino acids long. Germline CDR1 MGHDK, CDR2 SYGVNS. Trimming cost V 8 bases and J 1 base; bases outside gene matches: 6.

Sequenced input: sorted CD4+, CD8+, or CD8+CD57+ T cells (not recorded which) from PBMCs. This clonotype originated in a human donor with aplastic anemia. This chain links TRBV25-1 with TRBJ2-1; 9 bases fit TRBD2. This chain's CDR3 is CASSGSGRSYNEQFF. CDR3 in DNA: TGTGCCAGCTCAGGGAGCGGGAGGTCCTACAATGAGCAGTTCTTC.